These 6 T cell receptor beta chains share one sample of origin, sequenced in a study of T cells in Graves' hyperthyroidism and ophthalmopathy. Amplified TCR beta CDR3 regions came from RNA transcripts. The study used the HTBI primer set for a first-round RT-PCR of the TCR CDR3. TCRdb used MiXCR to reprocess the multiplex PCR reads, holding one entry per CDR3 protein. Counted here are approximately 530,000 distinct CDR3 sequences, over 15% occurring once; the ten biggest clones make up about 17%. The material sequenced was blood. Every receptor here comes from a woman between 18 and 29 years old with Graves' hyperthyroidism.

This clonotype has a handful of counts. The V call is TRBV27, the J call TRBJ1-1; TRBD1 matches at 9 bases. The CDR3 is made up of 16 amino acids. Germline values: CDR1 MNHEY, CDR2 SMNVEV (reference sequence). Trimming at V came to 5 bases and at J to 0 bases, leaving 7 bases not matched to a gene. CDR3: CASSGTGPPMNTEAFF. The CDR3 DNA follows: TGTGCCAGCAGTGGGACAGGGCCCCCCATGAACACTGAAGCTTTCTTT.

This clonotype was observed many times. The V and J genes are TRBV28 and TRBJ2-1, with D unresolved. This CDR3 has 13 amino acids. V lost 7 bases and J lost 10, with 17 bases in between. Germline V lookup: CDR1 MDHEN, CDR2 SYDVKM. CDR3 amino acids: CASTSWAFREQFF. As DNA, the CDR3 is TGTGCCAGCACTTCCTGGGCCTTTAGGGAGCAGTTCTTC.

This clonotype was found a few times. The chain combines TRBV27 with TRBJ1-1, with D possibly matching TRBD1 (5 bases). The CDR3 sequence is 15 residues long. V was clipped by 5 bases and J by 0 bases, with 13 bases between them. In germline, CDR1 is MNHEY, CDR2 SMNVEV (reference sequence). Here the CDR3 reads CASSPRQLLNTEAFF. The CDR3 DNA follows: TGTGCCAGCAGTCCCCGACAGCTACTGAACACTGAAGCTTTCTTT.

This clonotype has at least ten counts. The rearrangement links TRBV5-1 to TRBJ2-1, with D possibly TRBD1 on 6 matching bases. V was trimmed by 0 bases and J by 2 bases, leaving 15 bases between them. CDR1 and CDR2 from the germline V gene are SGHRS and YFSETQ. The CDR3 runs to 17 residues. The CDR3 DNA follows: TGCGCCAGCAGCTTGGAGAAGTGGGACACCCCCTACAATGAGCAGTTCTTC. The encoded protein is CASSLEKWDTPYNEQFF.

This clonotype occurred many times. The V and J genes are TRBV7-2 and TRBJ2-7; 9 bases line up with TRBD1. This CDR3 region has 15 residues. CDR1 and CDR2 (germline): SGHTA, FQGNSA. V trimming: 6 bases; J trimming: 0 bases; junction bases outside the gene matches: 6. This chain's CDR3 is CASRVGQGLSYEQYF. The CDR3 bases are TGTGCCAGCAGGGTGGGACAGGGCCTCTCCTACGAGCAGTACTTC.

Ten or more counts support this clonotype. The V call is TRBV20-1, the J call TRBJ1-5; D is undetermined. The CDR3 consists of 15 residues. Trimming removed 5 bases at V and 2 bases at J, with 16 bases between. In germline, CDR1 is DFQATT, CDR2 SNEGSKA (reference sequence). The CDR3 is CSALRRQGGNQPQHF. CDR3 DNA sequence: TGCAGTGCTCTCCGACGACAAGGAGGCAATCAGCCCCAGCATTTT.